The clone carrying this TCR beta chain was recorded at least ten times. These data belong to a study of CD8 T cells in ankylosing spondylitis. MiXCR, run by TCRdb on the 5' RACE reads, gives a single entry per CDR3 protein. The profile shows some 140,000 distinct CDR3 sequences, about 10% of them singletons. Source material: blood, either unsorted or a sorted T cell fraction (not recorded which). The TCR was taken from a female donor with ankylosing spondylitis or in good health (not recorded which).

The CDR3 here is CASSQVGGTEAFF. CDR3 sequence (DNA): TGTGCCAGCAGCCAAGTTGGGGGCACTGAAGCTTTCTTT. The chain links TRBV3-1 to TRBJ1-1; weak D call: TRBD1 (5 bases). V lost 1 base to trimming and J lost 4 bases, with 7 bases between them. Germline V gene sequence: CDR1 LGHDT, CDR2 YNNKEL (reference sequence). The CDR3 contains 13 residues. Based on the CDR3 plus reference TRBV3-1 and TRBJ1-1, the full variable domain is DTAVSQTPKYLVTQMGNDKSIKCEQNLGHDTMYWYKQDSKKFLKIMFSYNNKELIINETVPNRFSPKSPDKAHLNLHINSLELGDSAVYFCASSQVGGTEAFFGQGTRLTVV.